The 25 T cell receptor beta chains given below trace back to one sample, sequenced in a study of control samples from healthy donors and cancer patients. The data were produced by immunoSEQ multiplex PCR, yet TCRdb's version contains in-frame clones alone and is incomplete. The table includes about 160,000 clones, 96% detected once. The sequencing input was blood. These receptors all come from a woman aged 25 to 45 in good health.

V gene TRBV30 combines with J gene TRBJ1-5, with D unresolved. Germline CDR1 GTSNPN, CDR2 SVGIG (reference sequence). The CDR3 extends over 15 amino acids. V lost 2 bases and J lost 0, with 11 bases in between. This CDR3 is CAWSPGGYSNQPQHF. CDR3 coding DNA: TGTGCCTGGAGTCCCGGCGGCTATAGCAATCAGCCCCAGCATTTT.

This chain uses TRBV6-4 with TRBJ1-5; D remains ambiguous. Germline V gene lookup returns CDR1 MRHNA and CDR2 SNTAGT. The CDR3 totals 17 residues. Here the CDR3 reads CPLTGSRVGFSNQPQHF. The DNA of the CDR3 is TGTCCTTTGACGGGGTCCCGGGTAGGGTTCAGCAATCAGCCCCAGCATTTT.

V usage is TRBV15 and J usage is TRBJ2-1; 12 nucleotides line up with TRBD2. Germline CDR1 is LNHNV and CDR2 is YYDKDF (reference sequence). CDR3 size: 16 residues. The V segment lost 1 base and the J segment 7 bases; nucleotides outside the gene matches: 5. CDR3 nucleotides: TGTGCCACCAGCAGAGTCCGACTAGCGGGGGAGAATGAGCAGTTCTTC. Translated: CATSRVRLAGENEQFF.

The rearrangement uses TRBV5-8 and TRBJ1-6; D gene uncertain. The CDR3 length is 14 residues. The V gene lost 4 bases and the J gene lost 8 bases, with 13 bases spanning the gap. Germline values: CDR1 SGHTS, CDR2 YDEGEE. DNA for the CDR3: TGTGCCAGCAGCAAGCGGGTTGGGGATTCACCCCTCCACTTT. Encoded protein: CASSKRVGDSPLHF.

The genes are TRBV28 and TRBJ1-5; TRBD1 agrees at 12 bases. Germline V gene sequence: CDR1 MDHEN, CDR2 SYDVKM. The CDR3 runs to 17 residues. The junction had 11 bases not matched to a gene; V was cut back by 5 bases and J by 6 bases. CDR3 residues: CASSPPGQGASLQPQHF. The CDR3 nucleotides are TGTGCCAGCAGTCCCCCGGGACAGGGGGCGTCTCTTCAGCCCCAGCATTTT.

The chain carries TRBV28 and TRBJ1-5, with a tentative D call TRBD1 (5 bases). Germline CDR1 MDHEN, CDR2 SYDVKM. V lost 6 bases to trimming and J lost 3 bases, with 12 bases between them. The CDR3 runs 14 residues. CDR3 residues: CASSRGGSNQPQHF. The DNA for the CDR3 is TGTGCCAGCAGCCGTGGGGGGTCCAATCAGCCCCAGCATTTT.

The chain couples TRBV5-1 to TRBJ1-3, with 9 bases matching TRBD1. With V trimmed by 4 bases and J by 4 bases, 12 bases remained unmatched. The CDR3 runs to 17 residues. Germline V lookup: CDR1 SGHRS, CDR2 YFSETQ. This CDR3 reads CASSDLPGQGFGNTIYF. In DNA, the CDR3 is TGCGCCAGCAGCGACTTACCGGGACAGGGTTTCGGAAACACCATATATTTT. Together with reference TRBV5-1 and TRBJ1-3, the CDR3 gives the full variable domain: KAGVTQTPRYLIKTRGQQVTLSCSPISGHRSVSWYQQTPGQGLQFLFEYFSETQRNKGNFPGRFSGRQFSNSRSEMNVSTLELGDSALYLCASSDLPGQGFGNTIYFGEGSWLTVV.

V is TRBV3-1 (or the pseudogene TRBV3-2) and J is TRBJ2-7, with no clear D. Germline CDR1 LGHDT, CDR2 YNNKEL (reference sequence). The length of the CDR3 is 11 residues. The V and J ends lost 6 bases and 7 bases respectively, with 10 bases between them. CDR3 bases: TGTGCCAGCAGTTCCATTGGGGAGCAGTACTTC. This gives the protein CASSSIGEQYF.

Here the CDR3 DNA reads TGCGCCAGCAGCTTGGCCTCGTGGGACGCCAATGAGCAGTTCTTC. It specifies CASSLASWDANEQFF. This chain connects TRBV5-1 to TRBJ2-1; D may match TRBD1 or TRBD2 (5 bases each). The CDR3 sequence is 15 residues long. The ends were cut back, 0 bases at V and 6 bases at J, with 13 bases in the middle. Germline values: CDR1 SGHRS, CDR2 YFSETQ.

The chain employs TRBV10-2 and TRBJ2-1; 8 bases agree with TRBD1. Germline-derived CDR1 and CDR2 are WSHSY and SAAADI. CDR3 length equals 14 residues. The junction had 11 bases not matched to a gene; V was cut back by 6 bases and J by 10 bases. This CDR3 reads CASRDAGQVLEQFF. In DNA, the CDR3 is TGCGCCAGCAGAGACGCGGGACAGGTTCTCGAGCAGTTCTTC.

This rearrangement joins TRBV2 to TRBJ1-2; 10 nucleotides agree with TRBD1. With V trimmed by 8 bases and J by 4 bases, 13 bases remained unmatched. The CDR3 loop spans 16 amino acids. Germline V CDR1 and CDR2: SNHLY, FYNNEI. CDR3 region: CASLRQGAKWGYGYTF. For the CDR3, the DNA is TGTGCCAGCTTAAGACAGGGGGCGAAGTGGGGCTATGGCTACACCTTC.

Details on this clone: Other DNA sequences in this sample translate to the same CDR3. This chain links TRBV5-1 with TRBJ2-3; D gene uncertain. The CDR3 covers 13 residues. Trimming removed 0 bases at V and 3 bases at J, with 5 bases between. Germline lookup yields CDR1 SGHRS and CDR2 YFSETQ. The CDR3 spells CASSLVGTDTQYF. The CDR3 DNA reads TGCGCCAGCAGCTTGGTAGGAACAGATACGCAGTATTTT.

Regarding this clone: A junction end diverges from the germline sequence, so it may reflect a read error. The genes are TRBV5-1 and TRBJ1-2; TRBD1 agrees at 9 bases. Germline V gene data show CDR1 as SGHRS and CDR2 as YFSETQ. The CDR3 runs to 15 residues. This CDR3 reads CASSLGPQGAAGGAF. CDR3 coding DNA: TGCGCCAGCAGCTTGGGCCCACAGGGGGCAGCTGGGGGCGCCTTC.

The chain couples TRBV5-4 to TRBJ1-3; D possibly corresponds to TRBD1 (5 bases). CDR3 length equals 14 residues. Germline CDR1 and CDR2: SGHNT and YYREEE (reference sequence). The germline V and J ends were trimmed by 4 bases and 0 bases, with 8 bases remaining between them. CDR3 bases: TGTGCCAGCAGCCTGACAGCCTCTGGAAACACCATATATTTT. This codes for CASSLTASGNTIYF.

The chain carries TRBV6-4 and TRBJ1-6; D remains unclear. This CDR3 contains 15 residues. V was trimmed by 3 bases and J by 5 bases, leaving 11 bases between them. Germline lookup yields CDR1 MRHNA and CDR2 SNTAGT. This CDR3 reads CASSELFTNNSPLHF. CDR3 coding DNA: TGTGCCAGCAGTGAACTCTTCACAAATAATTCACCCCTCCACTTT.

J is TRBJ1-4 and V is TRBV10-2; D ambiguous. This CDR3 contains 15 residues. The germline V gene has CDR1 WSHSY and CDR2 SAAADI. V was trimmed by 5 bases and J by 0 bases, leaving 10 bases between them. CDR3 coding DNA: TGCGCCAGCAGTTGGAGGGAACCAACTAATGAAAAACTGTTTTTT. This gives the protein CASSWREPTNEKLFF.

In its sample, this clone was seen a few times. The chain uses TRBV4-2 and TRBJ2-5; 13 nucleotides match TRBD2. CDR1 is LGHNA, CDR2 YNFKEQ, per germline. The junction had 4 bases not matched to a gene; V was cut back by 4 bases and J by 2 bases. The CDR3 consists of 16 residues. For the CDR3, the DNA is TGTGCCAGCAGCCGGACTAGCGGGAGTGAACAAGAGACCCAGTACTTC. Translating it yields CASSRTSGSEQETQYF.

The V call is TRBV12-3 or TRBV12-4, the J call TRBJ2-2; a weak D match, TRBD2 (6 bases). The CDR3 has 13 residues. V was clipped by 1 base and J by 7 bases, with 7 bases between them. The CDR3 bases are TGTGCCAGCAGTTTAGGGCGGGGCGGGGAGCTGTTTTTT. As protein: CASSLGRGGELFF.

The CDR3 DNA is TGTGCCAGCAGCCACTTGGGGCAGGGGAGGACTGAAGCTTTCTTT. Its translation is CASSHLGQGRTEAFF. The genes are TRBV3-1 (or the pseudogene TRBV3-2) and TRBJ1-1; TRBD1 is a possible D gene (6 bases). The germline V gene has CDR1 LGHDT and CDR2 YNNKEL (reference sequence). V dropped 3 bases and J dropped 5 bases, with 16 bases sitting between them. CDR3 length: 15 amino acids.

V and J are TRBV28 and TRBJ2-3, with TRBD1 matching over 10 bases. This CDR3 comprises 14 residues. V shed 6 bases and J 10 bases; nucleotides not matched to a gene: 10. Germline CDR1 reads MDHEN; CDR2 reads SYDVKM. The CDR3 region has the DNA TGTGCCAGCAGAACCGGGACAGGGGATCGAGCGCAGTATTTT. Its translation is CASRTGTGDRAQYF.

The chain carries TRBV9 and TRBJ1-2; D unresolved. Germline CDR1 SGDLS, CDR2 YYNGEE. This CDR3 is built from 16 residues. V gave up 4 bases and J gave up 8 bases, with 24 bases separating them. CDR3 sequence reads: CASSPIQGLLSGGYTF. CDR3 coding DNA: TGTGCCAGCAGCCCAATCCAAGGACTCCTCTCGGGCGGCTACACCTTC.

This chain connects TRBV23-1 to TRBJ2-7; 13 bases fit TRBD2. TRBV23-1 is reported as an ORF; its role is uncertain. The CDR3 runs 14 residues. After removal of 7 bases from V and 6 bases from J, the junction contained 6 bases not matched to a gene. The CDR3 loop is CASNKGLAGVEQYF. CDR3 DNA sequence: TGCGCCAGCAATAAAGGACTAGCGGGAGTCGAGCAGTACTTC.

The V call is TRBV27, the J call TRBJ1-6; TRBD1 might be the D (6 bases). Trimming shortened V by 6 bases and J by 11 bases, and 14 bases separated the two germline ends. There are 13 residues in the CDR3. CDR1 MNHEY and CDR2 SMNVEV come from the germline V gene (reference sequence). The CDR3 here is CASRNRDWAPLHF. The CDR3 DNA is TGTGCCAGCAGAAACAGGGATTGGGCACCCCTCCACTTT.

This sequence joins TRBV10-3 and TRBJ2-2; D possibly uses TRBD1 or TRBD2 (5 bases each). The CDR3 runs to 15 residues. CDR1 is ENHRY, CDR2 SYGVKD, per germline. Trimming removed 10 bases from V and 0 bases from J, with 15 bases in between. CDR3 amino acids: CATSRGVTNTGELFF. The CDR3 coding sequence is TGTGCCACCTCGAGAGGGGTTACGAACACCGGGGAGCTGTTTTTT.

V is TRBV4-2 and J is TRBJ1-4; D not resolved. Looked up from germline, CDR1 is LGHNA and CDR2 is YNFKEQ. Trimming took 1 base from V and 3 from J, leaving 12 bases between them. This CDR3 has 16 residues. This CDR3 is CASSQALGLANEKLFF. CDR3 nucleotide sequence: TGTGCCAGCAGCCAAGCGTTGGGGTTGGCTAATGAAAAACTGTTTTTT.